This TCR beta chain was obtained from a study of T cells in Graves' hyperthyroidism and ophthalmopathy. The study, taken as a whole, reports: Before onset, by a median of approximately 6.2 months, the model predicted ophthalmopathy.

Looked up from germline, CDR1 is MNHNS and CDR2 is SASEGT. This CDR3 comprises 13 residues. The V end lost 7 bases, the J end lost 7 bases, and 16 bases lay between the germline ends. In the case of this clonotype: Its antigen is unidentified. Since a much larger clone is just one base distant, this may be a read error. The missing conserved phenylalanine or tryptophan at the end of this CDR3 makes a read error likely.

What was amplified from RNA transcripts were TCR beta CDR3 regions. Primed by the HTBI set, a first-round RT-PCR was run on the TCR CDR3. Via MiXCR, TCRdb re-called the multiplex PCR reads, giving one row per CDR3 protein. The sample holds 550,000 to 700,000 distinct CDR3 sequences; approximately 15% are singletons and the top ten take roughly 4.5%. The source material was blood. The chain combines TRBV6-1 with TRBJ1-2, with D perhaps TRBD1 (5 bases). This sequence was found in a woman between 40 and 55 years old with Graves' ophthalmopathy. CDR3 loop: CASNLGEGRGYTL. The CDR3 bases are TGTGCCAGCAACTTGGGGGAGGGTCGTGGCTACACCCTC.